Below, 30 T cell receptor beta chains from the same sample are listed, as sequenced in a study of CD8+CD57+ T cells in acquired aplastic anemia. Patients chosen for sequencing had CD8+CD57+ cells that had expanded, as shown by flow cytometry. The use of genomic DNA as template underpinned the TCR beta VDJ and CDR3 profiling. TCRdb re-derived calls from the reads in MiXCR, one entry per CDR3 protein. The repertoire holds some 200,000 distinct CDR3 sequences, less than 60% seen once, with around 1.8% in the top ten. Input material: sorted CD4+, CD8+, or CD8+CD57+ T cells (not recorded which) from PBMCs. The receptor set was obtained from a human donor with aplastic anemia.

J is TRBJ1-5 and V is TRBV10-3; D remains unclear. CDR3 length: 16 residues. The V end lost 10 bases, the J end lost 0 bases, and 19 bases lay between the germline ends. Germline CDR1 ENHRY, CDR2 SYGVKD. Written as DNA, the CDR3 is TGTGCCAGCGATGAAGGGCGCAGGCTTAGCAATCAGCCCCAGCATTTT. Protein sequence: CASDEGRRLSNQPQHF.

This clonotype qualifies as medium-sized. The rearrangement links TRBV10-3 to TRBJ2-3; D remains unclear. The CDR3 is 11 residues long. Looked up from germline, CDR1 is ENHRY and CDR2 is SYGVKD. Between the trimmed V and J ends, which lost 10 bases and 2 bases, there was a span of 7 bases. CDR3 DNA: TGTGCCACGACCGACACAGATACGCAGTATTTT. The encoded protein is CATTDTDTQYF.

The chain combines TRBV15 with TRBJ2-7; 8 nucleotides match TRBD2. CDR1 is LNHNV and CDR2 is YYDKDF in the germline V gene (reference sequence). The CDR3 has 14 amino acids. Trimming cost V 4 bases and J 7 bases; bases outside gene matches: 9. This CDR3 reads CATSTTSAGDEQYF. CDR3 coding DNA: TGTGCCACCAGCACAACATCAGCGGGAGATGAGCAGTACTTC.

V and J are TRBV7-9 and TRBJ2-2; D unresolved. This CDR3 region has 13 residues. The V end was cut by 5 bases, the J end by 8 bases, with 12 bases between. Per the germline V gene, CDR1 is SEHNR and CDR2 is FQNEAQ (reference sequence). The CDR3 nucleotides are TGTGCCAGCAGCCCCCAAGCGACAGGGGAGCTGTTTTTT. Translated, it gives CASSPQATGELFF.

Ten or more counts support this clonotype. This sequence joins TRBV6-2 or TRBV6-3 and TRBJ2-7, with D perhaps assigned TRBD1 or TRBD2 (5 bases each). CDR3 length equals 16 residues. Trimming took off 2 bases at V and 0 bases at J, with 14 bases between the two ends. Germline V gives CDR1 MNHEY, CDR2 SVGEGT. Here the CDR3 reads CASSYRLGDGSYEQYF. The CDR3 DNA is TGTGCCAGCAGTTACCGCCTTGGGGACGGCTCCTACGAGCAGTACTTC.

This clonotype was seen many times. This CDR3 reads CASSPGGTAGTDTQYF. In DNA, the CDR3 is TGTGCCAGCAGCCCGGGGGGGACTGCCGGCACAGATACGCAGTATTTT. This rearrangement joins TRBV11-2 to TRBJ2-3; 8 nucleotides align to TRBD2. The junction had 8 bases not matched to a gene; V was cut back by 5 bases and J by 1 base. Germline CDR1 reads SGHAT; CDR2 reads FQNNGV. This CDR3 comprises 16 residues.

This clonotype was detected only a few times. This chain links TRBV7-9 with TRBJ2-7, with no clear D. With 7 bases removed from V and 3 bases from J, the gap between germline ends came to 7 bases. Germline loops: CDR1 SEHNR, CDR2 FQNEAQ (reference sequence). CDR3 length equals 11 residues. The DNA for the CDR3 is TGTGCCAGCACCCCGGACTACGAGCAGTACTTC. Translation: CASTPDYEQYF.

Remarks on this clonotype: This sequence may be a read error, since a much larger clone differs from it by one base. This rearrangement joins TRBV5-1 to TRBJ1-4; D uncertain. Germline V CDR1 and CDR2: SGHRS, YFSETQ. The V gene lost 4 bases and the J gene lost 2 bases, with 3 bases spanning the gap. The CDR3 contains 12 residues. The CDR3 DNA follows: TGCGCCAGCAGCCTTACTAATGAAAAACTGTTTTTT. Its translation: CASSLTNEKLFF.

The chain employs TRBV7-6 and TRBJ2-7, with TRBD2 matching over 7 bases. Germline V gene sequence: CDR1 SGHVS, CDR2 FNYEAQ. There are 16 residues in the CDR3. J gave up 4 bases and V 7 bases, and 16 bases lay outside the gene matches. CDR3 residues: CASIPDGGVGKYEQYF. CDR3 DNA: TGTGCCAGCATCCCCGATGGGGGGGTGGGGAAGTACGAGCAGTACTTC.

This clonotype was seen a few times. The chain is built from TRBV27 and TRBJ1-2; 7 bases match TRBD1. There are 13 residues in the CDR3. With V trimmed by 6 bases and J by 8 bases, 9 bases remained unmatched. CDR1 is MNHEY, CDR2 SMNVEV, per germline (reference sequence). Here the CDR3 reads CASRTTGTGGYTF. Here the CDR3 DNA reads TGTGCCAGCAGGACGACAGGGACGGGCGGCTACACCTTC.

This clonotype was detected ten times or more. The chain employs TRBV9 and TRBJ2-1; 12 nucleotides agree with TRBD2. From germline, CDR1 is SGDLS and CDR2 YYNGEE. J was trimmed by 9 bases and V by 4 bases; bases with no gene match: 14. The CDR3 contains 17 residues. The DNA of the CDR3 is TGTGCCAGCAGCCCCGGCTCTAGCGGGGGGGCCTGGGGTGAGCAGTTCTTC. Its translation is CASSPGSSGGAWGEQFF.

The CDR3 region is CAIRVGGNEQYF. DNA for the CDR3: TGTGCCATCAGAGTCGGAGGGAATGAGCAGTATTTT. The V and J genes are TRBV10-3 and TRBJ2-3; possibly TRBD2 for D (6 bases). The CDR3 runs 12 residues. Germline V lookup: CDR1 ENHRY, CDR2 SYGVKD. The V end was cut by 6 bases, the J end by 11 bases, with 15 bases between.

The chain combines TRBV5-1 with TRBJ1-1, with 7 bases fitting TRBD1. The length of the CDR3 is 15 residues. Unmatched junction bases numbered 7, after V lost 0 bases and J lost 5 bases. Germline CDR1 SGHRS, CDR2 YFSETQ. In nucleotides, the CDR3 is TGCGCCAGCAGCTTGGTAGCAGGGGGGAGTACTGAAGCTTTCTTT. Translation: CASSLVAGGSTEAFF.

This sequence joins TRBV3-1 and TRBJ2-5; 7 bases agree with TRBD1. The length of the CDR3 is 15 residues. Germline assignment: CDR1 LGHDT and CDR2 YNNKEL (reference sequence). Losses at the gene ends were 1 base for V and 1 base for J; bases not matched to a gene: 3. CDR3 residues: CASSQGPGGQETQYF. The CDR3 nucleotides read TGTGCCAGCAGCCAAGGCCCAGGGGGCCAAGAGACCCAGTACTTC.

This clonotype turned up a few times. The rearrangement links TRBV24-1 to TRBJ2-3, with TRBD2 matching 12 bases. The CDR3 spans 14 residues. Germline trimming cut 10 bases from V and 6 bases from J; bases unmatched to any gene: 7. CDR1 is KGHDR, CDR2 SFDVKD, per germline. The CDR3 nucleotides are TGTGCCACGTCGACTAGCGGGAGAGGTGATACGCAGTATTTT. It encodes CATSTSGRGDTQYF.

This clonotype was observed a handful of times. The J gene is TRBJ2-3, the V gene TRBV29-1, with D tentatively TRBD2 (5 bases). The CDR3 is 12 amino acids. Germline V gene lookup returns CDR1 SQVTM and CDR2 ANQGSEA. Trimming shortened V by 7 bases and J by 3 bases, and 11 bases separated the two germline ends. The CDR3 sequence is CSGELGTDTQYF. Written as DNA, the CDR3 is TGCAGCGGGGAGCTAGGGACAGATACGCAGTATTTT.

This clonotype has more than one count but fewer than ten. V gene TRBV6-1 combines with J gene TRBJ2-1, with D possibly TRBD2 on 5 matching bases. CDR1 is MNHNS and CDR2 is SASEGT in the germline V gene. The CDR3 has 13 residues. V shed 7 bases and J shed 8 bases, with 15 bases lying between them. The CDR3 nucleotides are TGTGCCAGCATCCACCCGACGGGATATGAGCAGTTCTTC. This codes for CASIHPTGYEQFF.

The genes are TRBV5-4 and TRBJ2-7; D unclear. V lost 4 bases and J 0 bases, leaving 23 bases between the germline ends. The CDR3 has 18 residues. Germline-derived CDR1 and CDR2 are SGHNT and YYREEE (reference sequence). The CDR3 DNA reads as TGTGCCAGCAGCCTGGACCCCCCAAGACCTTGGAGCTCCTACGAGCAGTACTTC. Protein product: CASSLDPPRPWSSYEQYF.

The CDR3 loop reads CAISAAVSGYTF. CDR3 bases: TGTGCCATCAGTGCGGCCGTATCGGGCTACACCTTC. This chain joins TRBV10-3 and TRBJ1-2; D is undetermined. CDR1 is ENHRY and CDR2 is SYGVKD in the germline V gene. The CDR3 consists of 12 residues. Trimming left V 4 bases short and J 8 bases short, with 11 bases between.

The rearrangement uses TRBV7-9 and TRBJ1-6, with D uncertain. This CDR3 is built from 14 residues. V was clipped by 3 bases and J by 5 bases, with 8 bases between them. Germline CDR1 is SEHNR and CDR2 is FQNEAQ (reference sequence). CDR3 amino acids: CASSFGQDNSPLHF. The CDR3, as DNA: TGTGCCAGCAGCTTTGGTCAGGATAATTCACCCCTCCACTTT.

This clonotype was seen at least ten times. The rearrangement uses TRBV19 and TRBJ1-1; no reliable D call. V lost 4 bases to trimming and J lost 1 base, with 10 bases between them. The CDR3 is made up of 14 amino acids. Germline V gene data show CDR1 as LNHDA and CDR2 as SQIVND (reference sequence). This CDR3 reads CASSRGGGNTEAFF. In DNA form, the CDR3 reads TGTGCCAGTAGTAGGGGTGGAGGGAACACTGAAGCTTTCTTT.

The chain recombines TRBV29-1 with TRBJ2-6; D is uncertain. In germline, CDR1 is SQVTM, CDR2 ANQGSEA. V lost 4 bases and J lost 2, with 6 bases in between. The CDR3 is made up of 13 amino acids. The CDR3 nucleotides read TGCAGCGTTGTAGGGACTGGGGCCAACGTCCTGACTTTC. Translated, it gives CSVVGTGANVLTF.

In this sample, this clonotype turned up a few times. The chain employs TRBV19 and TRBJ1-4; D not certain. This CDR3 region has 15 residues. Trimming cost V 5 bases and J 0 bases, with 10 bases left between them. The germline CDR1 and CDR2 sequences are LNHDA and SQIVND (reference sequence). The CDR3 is CASSSSGSTNEKLFF. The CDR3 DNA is TGTGCCAGTAGTTCGTCCGGCTCAACTAATGAAAAACTGTTTTTT.

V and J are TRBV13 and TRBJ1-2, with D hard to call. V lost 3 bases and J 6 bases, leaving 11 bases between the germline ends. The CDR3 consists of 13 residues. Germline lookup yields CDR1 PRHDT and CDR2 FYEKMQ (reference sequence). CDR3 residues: CASSFGGGNGYTF. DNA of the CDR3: TGTGCCAGCAGCTTCGGCGGAGGGAATGGCTACACCTTC.

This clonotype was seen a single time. In DNA, the CDR3 is TGTGCCAGTAGTAAATTACCACGCACAGATACGCAGTATTTT. This codes for CASSKLPRTDTQYF. The gene calls are TRBV19 and TRBJ2-3, with D hard to call. Germline loops: CDR1 LNHDA, CDR2 SQIVND (reference sequence). This CDR3 contains 14 residues. V was pared by 4 bases and J by 1 base, with 9 bases between.

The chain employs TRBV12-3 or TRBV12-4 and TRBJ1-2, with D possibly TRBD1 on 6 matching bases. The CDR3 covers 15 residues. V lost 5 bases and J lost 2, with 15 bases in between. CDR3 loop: CASSRGVGQNYGYTF. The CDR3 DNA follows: TGTGCCAGCAGTAGGGGCGTGGGACAAAACTATGGCTACACCTTC.

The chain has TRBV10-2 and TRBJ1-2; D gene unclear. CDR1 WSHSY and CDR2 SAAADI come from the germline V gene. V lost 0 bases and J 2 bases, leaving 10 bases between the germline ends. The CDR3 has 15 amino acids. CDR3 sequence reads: CASSESIGLNYGYTF. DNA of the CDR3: TGCGCCAGCAGTGAGTCGATAGGACTGAACTATGGCTACACCTTC.

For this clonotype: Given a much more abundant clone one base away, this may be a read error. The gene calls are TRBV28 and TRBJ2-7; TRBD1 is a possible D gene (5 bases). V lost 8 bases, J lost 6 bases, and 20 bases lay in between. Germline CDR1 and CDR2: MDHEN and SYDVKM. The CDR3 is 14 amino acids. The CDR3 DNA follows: TGTGCCAGCCAACCCGCCTTGGACACCTGCGAGCAGTACTTC. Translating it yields CASQPALDTCEQYF.

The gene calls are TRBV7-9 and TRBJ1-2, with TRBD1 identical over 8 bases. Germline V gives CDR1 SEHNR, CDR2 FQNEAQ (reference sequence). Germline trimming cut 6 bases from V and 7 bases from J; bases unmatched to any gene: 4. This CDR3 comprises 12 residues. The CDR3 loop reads CASSTTGGGYTF. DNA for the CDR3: TGTGCCAGCAGTACAACAGGGGGTGGCTACACCTTC.

For the CDR3, the DNA is TGCAGTGCTAGAAGGGAGGGAGCGAACACTGAAGCTTTCTTT. As protein: CSARREGANTEAFF. J is TRBJ1-1 and V is TRBV20-1; D gene uncertain. Germline CDR1 is DFQATT and CDR2 is SNEGSKA (reference sequence). The V end was cut by 2 bases, the J end by 1 base, with 11 bases between. This CDR3 spans 14 amino acids.